This TCR beta chain was observed in a study of blood T cells in healthy people across ages (dated by TCRdb to between 2014 and 2017). At the level of the whole study: Template switching captured roughly one uniquely barcoded TCR beta cDNA molecule per two T cells in model experiments. The study measured age-related changes in TCR beta repertoire diversity using deep sequencing normalized with unique cDNA molecular identifiers. The donors were divided into four age groups: young (average around 17 years), middle-aged (about 40), aged (approximately 62) and long-lived (about 90). To avoid experimental bias, donors of different ages were distributed randomly across sequencing lanes. For two donors (one aged 18 to 30 and one aged 80 or older), the study analyzed two additional independent replicas of 1 million unique cDNA reads from the same blood draw.

From cysteine to phenylalanine, the CDR3 is 16 amino acids long. Solely the CDR3 DNA is kept, with 48 bases framed from the first base. Per the germline V gene, MNHEY is the CDR1 and SVGEGT is the CDR2. Donors were around 37 systemically healthy Caucasian individuals from Russia aged roughly 6 to 90 years. Ten milliliters of peripheral blood were drawn from each donor into EDTA-treated Vacutainer tubes. PBMCs were isolated by Ficoll-Paque density-gradient centrifugation, with at least 6 million obtained per sample. Trizol reagent was used to extract total RNA from the PBMCs, yielding at least 6 micrograms per sample. The percentages of naive CD45RAhigh/CD27high T cells were determined by flow cytometry on a PBMC aliquot from every donor. In regard to this clonotype: This receptor's antigen is unknown. The junction departs from germline at one end; a sequencing error may be responsible.

Overall study results and their limits: Because profiling used bulk unsorted PBMCs, naive and antigen-experienced compartments could not be compared conclusively. Compared with the aged group, the long-lived group had more naive CD4+ T cells, fewer expanded clones and increased TCR diversity, suggesting age selection. There was a strong correlation between observed TCR beta diversity and the percentage of naive T cells measured by flow cytometry. Estimates of total diversity based on one million sequenced T cells were regarded as lower bounds and as underestimates. The CMV infection status of donors was not known, potentially confounding age-related changes in expanded clonotypes. As age increased, observed TCR beta diversity per million T cells dropped in a roughly linear way, and a significant reduction was already evident by age roughly 40.

Libraries came from 5' RACE. Sequencer: Illumina HiSeq 2500. A second PCR of roughly 6 to 12 cycles was run with a J-beta primer mix and a sample-barcoded 5' primer. Each TCR beta cDNA molecule received a unique molecular identifier from a template-switch 5' adaptor carrying 12 random nucleotides. Each sample yielded at least 3 million CDR3-containing paired-end reads. First-strand cDNA was synthesized from all RNA with the Mint cDNA synthesis kit, primed by a TRBC-specific oligonucleotide. Following uracil-DNA glycosylase treatment, a first 18-cycle PCR with universal primers M1SS and BC2_uni_R was performed on all cDNA. The published analysis was carried out like this. For normalization, 1 million high-quality reads were randomly selected from each sample, with every read carrying a distinct molecular identifier. Instead of being binned into consensus sequences, reads that shared molecular identifiers were thrown out. MiTCR, set to a Q25 quality threshold and the strictest error-elimination algorithm, was used for CDR3 identification, clonotype clustering and error correction. A nonparametric unseen species model using Euler transformation provided a lower-bound estimate of total TCR beta diversity. Clones were called with MiXCR by TCRdb after fastp trimmed the public reads at Q25, and only in-frame beta chains were retained. Identical CDR3 protein sequences are pooled into one entry, listed with their most common genes and DNA. The V and J calls were not made by the authors but by TCRdb's processing. The sample table holds about 1,800,000 distinct CDR3 sequences, of which 25% to 30% were seen once. The ten largest make up around 7.7% of the sample.

Sequencing was carried out using blood. The clonotype was recovered from a woman in her twenties or thirties in good health. The sequence links TRBV6-2 or TRBV6-3 to TRBJ2-4; the D match is possibly TRBD1 or TRBD2, with 6 bases aligned in each. The CDR3 in this case is CAGSYGTAAGANIQYF. The DNA sequence follows: TGTGCCGGCAGTTACGGGACTGCGGCAGGGGCAAACATTCAGTACTTC.